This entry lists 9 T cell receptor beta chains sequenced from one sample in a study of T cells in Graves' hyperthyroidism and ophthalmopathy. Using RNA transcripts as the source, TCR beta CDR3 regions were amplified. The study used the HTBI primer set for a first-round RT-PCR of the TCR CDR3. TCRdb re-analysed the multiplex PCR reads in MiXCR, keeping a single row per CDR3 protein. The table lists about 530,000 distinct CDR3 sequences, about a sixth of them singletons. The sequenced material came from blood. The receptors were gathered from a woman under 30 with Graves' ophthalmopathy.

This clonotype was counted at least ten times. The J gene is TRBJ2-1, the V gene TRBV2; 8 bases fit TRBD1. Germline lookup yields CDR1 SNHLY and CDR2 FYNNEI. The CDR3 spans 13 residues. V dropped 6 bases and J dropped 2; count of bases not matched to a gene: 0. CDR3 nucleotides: TGTGCCAGCAGGGACAGGGCCTACAATGAGCAGTTCTTC. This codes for CASRDRAYNEQFF.

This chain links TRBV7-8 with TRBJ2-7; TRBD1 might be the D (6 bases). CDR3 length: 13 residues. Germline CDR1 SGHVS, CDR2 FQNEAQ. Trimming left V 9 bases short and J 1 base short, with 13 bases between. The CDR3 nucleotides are TGTGCCAGGGGGCCCGGACAGTCCTACGAGCAGTACTTC. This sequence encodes CARGPGQSYEQYF.

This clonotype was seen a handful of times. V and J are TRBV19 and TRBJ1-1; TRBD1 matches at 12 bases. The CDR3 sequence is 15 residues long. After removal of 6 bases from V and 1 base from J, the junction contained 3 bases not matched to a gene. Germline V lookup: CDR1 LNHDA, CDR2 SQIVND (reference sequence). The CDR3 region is CASRKGQGANTEAFF. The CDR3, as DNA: TGTGCCAGTAGAAAGGGACAGGGGGCGAACACTGAAGCTTTCTTT.

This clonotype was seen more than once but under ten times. In nucleotides, the CDR3 is TGTGCCAGCAGTTTATCAGGCCTTGAAGGCCGCAGCTCTGGGGCCAACGTCCTGACTTTC. Encoded protein: CASSLSGLEGRSSGANVLTF. This rearrangement joins TRBV27 to TRBJ2-6; no clear D. Trimming removed 0 bases from V and 0 bases from J, with 18 bases in between. In germline, CDR1 is MNHEY, CDR2 SMNVEV (reference sequence). The CDR3 loop spans 20 amino acids.

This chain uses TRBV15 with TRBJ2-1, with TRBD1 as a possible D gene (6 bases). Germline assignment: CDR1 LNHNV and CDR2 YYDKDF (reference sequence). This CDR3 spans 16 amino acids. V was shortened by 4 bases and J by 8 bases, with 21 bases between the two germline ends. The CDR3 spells CATSNPDSRTNYEQFF. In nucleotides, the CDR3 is TGTGCCACCAGCAACCCGGACAGTCGAACCAACTATGAGCAGTTCTTC. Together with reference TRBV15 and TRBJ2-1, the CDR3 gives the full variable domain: DAMVIQNPRYQVTQFGKPVTLSCSQTLNHNVMYWYQQKSSQAPKLLFHYYDKDFNNEADTPDNFQSRRPNTSFCFLDIRSPGLGDTAMYLCATSNPDSRTNYEQFFGPGTRLTVL.

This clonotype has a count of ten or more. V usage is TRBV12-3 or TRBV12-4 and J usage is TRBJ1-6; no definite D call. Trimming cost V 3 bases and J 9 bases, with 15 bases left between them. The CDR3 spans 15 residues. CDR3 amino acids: CASSLQGISGSPLHF. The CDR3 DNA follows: TGTGCCAGCAGTTTGCAAGGGATCTCGGGTTCACCCCTCCACTTT.

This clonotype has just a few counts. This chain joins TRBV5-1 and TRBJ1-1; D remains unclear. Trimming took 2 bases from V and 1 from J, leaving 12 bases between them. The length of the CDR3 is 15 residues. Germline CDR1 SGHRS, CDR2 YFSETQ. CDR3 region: CASSFLQKSNTEAFF. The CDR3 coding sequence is TGCGCCAGCAGCTTCCTCCAAAAATCGAACACTGAAGCTTTCTTT.

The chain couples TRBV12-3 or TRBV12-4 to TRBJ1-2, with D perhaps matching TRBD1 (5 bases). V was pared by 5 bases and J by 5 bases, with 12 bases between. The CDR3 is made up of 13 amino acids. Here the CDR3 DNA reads TGTGCCAGCAGTGAGGGGCCATATTATGGCTACACCTTC. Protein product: CASSEGPYYGYTF.

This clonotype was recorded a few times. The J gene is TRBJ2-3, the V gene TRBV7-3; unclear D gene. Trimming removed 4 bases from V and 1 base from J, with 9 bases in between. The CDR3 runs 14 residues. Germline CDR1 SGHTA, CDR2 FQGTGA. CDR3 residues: CASSSSLRTDTQYF. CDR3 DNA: TGTGCCAGCAGCTCTTCTTTACGCACAGATACGCAGTATTTT.